Each of the 21 T cell receptor beta chains below was sequenced from the same sample in a study of OX40 agonist ivuxolimab in advanced cancers. TCRdb's table, derived via immunoSEQ multiplex PCR, lists solely in-frame clones and lacks some. The sample includes approximately 58,000 clones, roughly nine tenths of them seen just once. The sequencing here drew on CD4+ or CD8+ T cells sorted from blood, taken in a trial of the OX40 agonist ivuxolimab. These receptors came from an adult with an advanced solid tumor such as melanoma, head and neck, liver or kidney cancer.

The chain combines TRBV7-2 with TRBJ2-1; 11 bases are a match to TRBD2. With V trimmed by 0 bases and J by 4 bases, 8 bases remained unmatched. The CDR3 is made up of 18 amino acids. Germline loops: CDR1 SGHTA, CDR2 FQGNSA. The CDR3 coding sequence is TGTGCCAGCAGCTTAGCGCTGGCTAGCGGGGGGAGTTACAATGAGCAGTTCTTC. The encoded protein is CASSLALASGGSYNEQFF.

The rearrangement links TRBV9 to TRBJ1-1; unclear D gene. Looked up from germline, CDR1 is SGDLS and CDR2 is YYNGEE. V was shortened by 1 base and J by 1 base, with 8 bases between the two germline ends. There are 14 residues in the CDR3. In DNA, the CDR3 is TGTGCCAGCAGCGTATATGGGGAGAACACTGAAGCTTTCTTT. This codes for CASSVYGENTEAFF.

DNA for the CDR3: TGTGCCAGCAGTTTCCCCGGGGGTCCCCTGGCCCAGCATTTT. Encoded protein: CASSFPGGPLAQHF. The chain has TRBV28 and TRBJ1-5; a possible D gene is TRBD1 (5 bases). Germline loops: CDR1 MDHEN, CDR2 SYDVKM. The CDR3 spans 14 residues. V lost 3 bases and J 11 bases, leaving 17 bases between the germline ends.

This clone was seen once. V and J are TRBV5-1 and TRBJ2-3; 8 bases match TRBD1. The CDR3 totals 15 residues. J was trimmed by 1 base and V by 6 bases; bases with no gene match: 7. Germline V gives CDR1 SGHRS, CDR2 YFSETQ. This CDR3 is CASTRQGTGTDTQYF. CDR3 sequence (DNA): TGCGCCAGCACCAGACAGGGGACGGGCACAGATACGCAGTATTTT.

On this clone itself: An end of the junction differs from the germline gene, which may be a read error. The genes are TRBV10-2 and TRBJ1-5, with D perhaps matching TRBD1 (5 bases). Germline loops: CDR1 WSHSY, CDR2 SAAADI. There are 15 residues in the CDR3. The CDR3, as DNA: TGCGCCAGCAGTGAGTGGGACGGAGGCAAGCAGCCCCAGCATTTT. As protein: CASSEWDGGKQPQHF.

CDR3 sequence: CASSLAANYGYTF. CDR3 sequence (DNA): TGTGCCAGCAGCTTGGCGGCTAACTATGGCTACACCTTC. The chain links TRBV7-2 to TRBJ1-2; no definite D call. Germline V lookup: CDR1 SGHTA, CDR2 FQGNSA. There are 13 residues in the CDR3. Between the trimmed V and J ends, which lost 3 bases and 0 bases, there was a span of 5 bases.

This clone was detected once. V gene TRBV7-3 combines with J gene TRBJ2-1; 7 bases map to TRBD2. CDR3 length equals 15 residues. Germline lookup yields CDR1 SGHTA and CDR2 FQGTGA. V was clipped by 4 bases and J by 8 bases; unmatched bases: 11. CDR3 sequence reads: CASSSASGTRHEQFF. As DNA, the CDR3 is TGTGCCAGCAGCTCCGCTAGCGGAACCCGGCATGAGCAGTTCTTC. The full variable domain, its missing parts supplied by reference TRBV7-3 and TRBJ2-1, is GAGVSQTPSNKVTEKGKYVELRCDPISGHTALYWYRQSLGQGPEFLIYFQGTGAADDSGLPNDRFFAVRPEGSVSTLKIQRTERGDSAVYLCASSSASGTRHEQFFGPGTRLTVL.

The chain couples TRBV4-1 to TRBJ2-1; D might be TRBD2 (6 bases). The CDR3 loop spans 16 amino acids. Germline V CDR1 and CDR2: MGHRA, YSYEKL. Trimming pared 1 base from V and 10 bases from J, leaving 20 bases between. The CDR3 here is CASSQGRSGGKEEQFF. The CDR3 bases are TGCGCCAGCAGCCAAGGAAGGAGTGGGGGGAAGGAGGAGCAGTTCTTC.

The gene calls are TRBV9 and TRBJ2-2, with TRBD2 matching over 15 bases. This CDR3 is built from 20 residues. The germline V gene has CDR1 SGDLS and CDR2 YYNGEE. Trimming removed 3 bases from V and 3 bases from J; junction bases left unmatched: 12. This CDR3 reads CASSAYPGLAGGGYTGELFF. The CDR3 region has the DNA TGTGCCAGCAGCGCCTACCCCGGACTAGCGGGAGGGGGGTACACCGGGGAGCTGTTTTTT.

The chain has TRBV28 and TRBJ1-1, with no clear D. Trimming took 2 bases from V and 4 from J, leaving 11 bases between them. The CDR3 is made up of 14 amino acids. Germline CDR1 reads MDHEN; CDR2 reads SYDVKM. This CDR3 reads CASSLVGVTTEAFF. The CDR3 DNA reads as TGTGCCAGCAGTTTAGTCGGGGTAACCACTGAAGCTTTCTTT.

This clone has just one count. This sequence joins TRBV28 and TRBJ2-1; D uncertain. The V and J ends lost 5 bases and 14 bases respectively, with 19 bases between them. CDR3 length: 13 residues. Germline V gives CDR1 MDHEN, CDR2 SYDVKM. In nucleotides, the CDR3 is TGTGCCAGCAGTCCCCAGATGACGATGAGCGAGTTCTTC. Amino acids: CASSPQMTMSEFF.

V is TRBV15 and J is TRBJ2-1; TRBD2 matches 8 bases. J lost 0 bases, V lost 5 bases, and 9 bases had no gene match. Germline loops: CDR1 LNHNV, CDR2 YYDKDF (reference sequence). The CDR3 runs 17 residues. CDR3 amino acids: CATSSPAGDISYNEQFF. The CDR3 coding sequence is TGTGCCACCAGCTCGCCAGCGGGAGACATCTCCTACAATGAGCAGTTCTTC. The variable domain in full, with the rest retrieved from reference TRBV15 and TRBJ2-1, is DAMVIQNPRYQVTQFGKPVTLSCSQTLNHNVMYWYQQKSSQAPKLLFHYYDKDFNNEADTPDNFQSRRPNTSFCFLDIRSPGLGDTAMYLCATSSPAGDISYNEQFFGPGTRLTVL.

The genes are TRBV6-1 and TRBJ1-1; the D is unclear. The CDR3 extends over 13 amino acids. Germline V lookup: CDR1 MNHNS, CDR2 SASEGT. Deletions cut 3 bases from V and 6 bases from J, with 11 bases between. The CDR3 loop reads CASSETYLAEAFF. The CDR3 nucleotides are TGTGCCAGCAGTGAGACCTACTTAGCTGAAGCTTTCTTT.

The chain carries TRBV6-6 and TRBJ2-2, with D unclear. V dropped 2 bases and J dropped 4 bases, with 2 bases sitting between them. Germline values: CDR1 MNHNY, CDR2 SVGAGI (reference sequence). The CDR3 contains 12 residues. As DNA, the CDR3 is TGTGCCAGCAGTTACGGCACCGGGGAGCTGTTTTTT. The encoded protein is CASSYGTGELFF.

This chain connects TRBV2 to TRBJ2-5; no definite D call. This CDR3 has 14 residues. V was cut by 7 bases and J by 2 bases, with 14 bases left in between. Per the germline V gene, CDR1 is SNHLY and CDR2 is FYNNEI. The CDR3: CASTAEPRQETQYF. For the CDR3, the DNA is TGTGCCAGCACCGCCGAGCCTAGGCAAGAGACCCAGTACTTC.

The chain employs TRBV5-8 and TRBJ1-1; D remains unclear. The CDR3 covers 14 residues. Trimming stripped 1 base from V and 0 bases from J, with 7 bases between. Germline V gives CDR1 SGHTS, CDR2 YDEGEE. CDR3: CASSLTYMNTEAFF. The DNA of the CDR3 is TGTGCCAGCAGCTTGACTTACATGAACACTGAAGCTTTCTTT.

The chain links TRBV5-6 to TRBJ2-3, with 14 bases identical to TRBD2. CDR1 and CDR2 from the germline V gene are SGHDT and YYEEEE. Trimming cost V 0 bases and J 3 bases; bases outside gene matches: 6. The CDR3 spans 18 residues. CDR3: CASSLVGTSGSGTDTQYF. In DNA, the CDR3 is TGTGCCAGCAGCTTGGTGGGGACTAGCGGGAGTGGGACAGATACGCAGTATTTT. Together with reference TRBV5-6 and TRBJ2-3, the CDR3 gives the full variable domain: DAGVTQSPTHLIKTRGQQVTLRCSPKSGHDTVSWYQQALGQGPQFIFQYYEEEERQRGNFPDRFSGHQFPNYSSELNVNALLLGDSALYLCASSLVGTSGSGTDTQYFGPGTRLTVL.

The chain carries TRBV4-1 and TRBJ1-2; possible D gene TRBD1, 5 bases. With 0 bases removed from V and 14 bases from J, the gap between germline ends came to 22 bases. The length of the CDR3 is 15 residues. Germline V lookup: CDR1 MGHRA, CDR2 YSYEKL. CDR3 in amino acids: CASSQDLAAGWTGTF. In DNA, the CDR3 is TGCGCCAGCAGCCAAGATTTAGCGGCAGGGTGGACTGGTACCTTC.

This chain connects TRBV7-2 to TRBJ2-7, with D perhaps TRBD1 or TRBD2 (6 bases each). The CDR3 has 16 residues. Trimming shortened V by 5 bases and J by 4 bases, and 21 bases separated the two germline ends. Germline assignment: CDR1 SGHTA and CDR2 FQGNSA. This CDR3 reads CASSTRGGIQIYEQYF. DNA for the CDR3: TGTGCCAGCAGCACCCGAGGGGGGATCCAGATTTACGAGCAGTACTTC.

V usage is TRBV28 and J usage is TRBJ2-5, with 8 bases aligning to TRBD2. Gene TRBJ2-7 matches the end of the DNA better, so the J call may be wrong. The CDR3 runs 14 residues. Germline V gene sequence: CDR1 MDHEN, CDR2 SYDVKM. The CDR3 region is CASSASGGVYEQYF. In DNA form, the CDR3 reads TGTGCCAGCAGTGCGAGCGGGGGAGTTTACGAGCAGTACTTC.

This rearrangement joins TRBV5-1 to TRBJ2-5; 10 bases line up with TRBD2. Germline V gene sequence: CDR1 SGHRS, CDR2 YFSETQ. The CDR3 loop spans 18 amino acids. V lost 2 bases to trimming and J lost 2 bases; unmatched junction nucleotides: 12. This CDR3 reads CASSFTSSAGGLQETQYF. Here the CDR3 DNA reads TGCGCCAGCAGCTTCACCTCCTCAGCGGGAGGGCTTCAAGAGACCCAGTACTTC.